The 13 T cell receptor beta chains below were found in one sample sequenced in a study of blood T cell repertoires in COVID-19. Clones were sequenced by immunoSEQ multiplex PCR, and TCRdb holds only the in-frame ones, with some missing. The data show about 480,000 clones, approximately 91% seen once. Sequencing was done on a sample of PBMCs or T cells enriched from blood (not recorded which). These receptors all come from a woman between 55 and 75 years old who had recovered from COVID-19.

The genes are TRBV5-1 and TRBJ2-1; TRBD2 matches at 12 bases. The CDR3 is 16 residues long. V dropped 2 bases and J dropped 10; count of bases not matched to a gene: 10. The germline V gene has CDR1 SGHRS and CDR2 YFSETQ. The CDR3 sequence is CASSLSTSGGPGEQFF. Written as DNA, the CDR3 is TGCGCCAGCAGCTTATCGACTAGCGGGGGCCCAGGAGAGCAGTTCTTC.

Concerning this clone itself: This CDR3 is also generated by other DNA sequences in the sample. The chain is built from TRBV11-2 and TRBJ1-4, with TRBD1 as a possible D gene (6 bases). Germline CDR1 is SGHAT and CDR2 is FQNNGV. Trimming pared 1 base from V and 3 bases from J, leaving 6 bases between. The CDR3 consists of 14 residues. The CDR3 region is CASSLAGANEKLFF. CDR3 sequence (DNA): TGTGCCAGCAGCTTAGCAGGGGCTAATGAAAAACTGTTTTTT. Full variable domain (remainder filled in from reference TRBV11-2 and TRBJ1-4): EAGVAQSPRYKIIEKRQSVAFWCNPISGHATLYWYQQILGQGPKLLIQFQNNGVVDDSQLPKDRFSAERLKGVDSTLKIQPAKLEDSAVYLCASSLAGANEKLFFGSGTQLSVL.

CDR3 sequence (DNA): TGTGCCAGCAGCTTAGGGCACCCCGGGGACGAGCAGTACTTC. Encoded protein: CASSLGHPGDEQYF. The genes are TRBV13 and TRBJ2-7, with TRBD2 as a possible D gene (5 bases). The CDR3 is made up of 14 amino acids. V lost 0 bases and J 5 bases, leaving 11 bases between the germline ends. Germline assignment: CDR1 PRHDT and CDR2 FYEKMQ (reference sequence).

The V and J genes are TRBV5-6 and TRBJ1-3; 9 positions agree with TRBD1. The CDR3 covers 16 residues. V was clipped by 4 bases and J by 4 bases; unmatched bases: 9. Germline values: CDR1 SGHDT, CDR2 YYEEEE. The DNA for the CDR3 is TGTGCCAGCAGCACACCGGGACAGGGCATGGGAAACACCATATATTTT. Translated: CASSTPGQGMGNTIYF.

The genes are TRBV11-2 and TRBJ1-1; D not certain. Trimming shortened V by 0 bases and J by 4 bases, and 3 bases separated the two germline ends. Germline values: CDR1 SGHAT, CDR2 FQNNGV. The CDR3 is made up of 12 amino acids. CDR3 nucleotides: TGTGCCAGCAGCTTAGACGGCACTGAAGCTTTCTTT. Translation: CASSLDGTEAFF.

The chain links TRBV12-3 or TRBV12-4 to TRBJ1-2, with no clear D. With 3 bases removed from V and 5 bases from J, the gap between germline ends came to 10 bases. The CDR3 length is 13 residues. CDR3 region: CASSFGRYYGYTF. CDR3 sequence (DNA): TGTGCCAGCAGTTTTGGCAGGTATTATGGCTACACCTTC.

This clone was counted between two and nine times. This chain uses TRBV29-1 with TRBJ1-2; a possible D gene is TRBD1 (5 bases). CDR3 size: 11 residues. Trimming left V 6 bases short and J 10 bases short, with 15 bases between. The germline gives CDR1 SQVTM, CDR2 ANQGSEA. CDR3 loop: CSVHYQGVYTF. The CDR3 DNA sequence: TGCAGCGTCCACTATCAGGGTGTCTACACCTTC. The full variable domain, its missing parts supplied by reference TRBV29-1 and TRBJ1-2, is SAVISQKPSRDICQRGTSLTIQCQVDSQVTMMFWYRQQPGQSLTLIATANQGSEATYESGFVIDKFPISRPNLTFSTLTVSNMSPEDSSIYLCSVHYQGVYTFGSGTRLTVV.

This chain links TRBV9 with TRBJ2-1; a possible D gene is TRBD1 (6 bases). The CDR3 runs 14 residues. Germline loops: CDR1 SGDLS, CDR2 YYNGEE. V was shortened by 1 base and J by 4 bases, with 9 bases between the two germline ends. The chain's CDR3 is CASSVLDSYNEQFF. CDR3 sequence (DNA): TGTGCCAGCAGCGTATTGGACAGTTACAATGAGCAGTTCTTC.

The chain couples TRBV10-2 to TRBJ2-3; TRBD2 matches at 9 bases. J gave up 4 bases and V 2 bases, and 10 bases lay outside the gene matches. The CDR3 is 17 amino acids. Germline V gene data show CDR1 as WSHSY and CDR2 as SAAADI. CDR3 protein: CASSEVRAGGRADTQYF. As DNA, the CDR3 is TGCGCCAGCAGTGAGGTTCGAGCGGGGGGACGGGCAGATACGCAGTATTTT.

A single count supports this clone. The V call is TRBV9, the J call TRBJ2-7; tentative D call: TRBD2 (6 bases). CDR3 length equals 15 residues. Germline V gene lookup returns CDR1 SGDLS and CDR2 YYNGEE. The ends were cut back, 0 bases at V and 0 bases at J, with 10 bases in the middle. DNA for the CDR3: TGTGCCAGCAGCGTAGCTGGCGGGGCCTCCTACGAGCAGTACTTC. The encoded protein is CASSVAGGASYEQYF.

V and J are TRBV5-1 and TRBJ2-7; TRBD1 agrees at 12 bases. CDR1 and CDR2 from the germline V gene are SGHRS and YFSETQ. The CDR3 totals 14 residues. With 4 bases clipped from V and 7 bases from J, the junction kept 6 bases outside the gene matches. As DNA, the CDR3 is TGCGCCAGCAGCGGGGACAGGGGGCTGTGGGAGCAGTACTTC. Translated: CASSGDRGLWEQYF. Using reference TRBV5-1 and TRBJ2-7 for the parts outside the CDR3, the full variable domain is KAGVTQTPRYLIKTRGQQVTLSCSPISGHRSVSWYQQTPGQGLQFLFEYFSETQRNKGNFPGRFSGRQFSNSRSEMNVSTLELGDSALYLCASSGDRGLWEQYFGPGTRLTVT.

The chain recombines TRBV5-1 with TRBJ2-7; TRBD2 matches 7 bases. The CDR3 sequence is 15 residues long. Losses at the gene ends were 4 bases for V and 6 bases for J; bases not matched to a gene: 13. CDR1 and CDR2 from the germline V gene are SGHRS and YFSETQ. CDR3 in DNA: TGCGCCAGCAGCCTAAGTGGGGGGGTCTCTGGCGAGCAGTACTTC. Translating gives CASSLSGGVSGEQYF.

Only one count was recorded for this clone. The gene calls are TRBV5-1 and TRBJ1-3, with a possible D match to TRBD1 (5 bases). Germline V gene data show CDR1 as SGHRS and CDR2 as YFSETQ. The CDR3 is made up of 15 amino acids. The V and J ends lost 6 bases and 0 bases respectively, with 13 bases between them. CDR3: CASTLLGGSGNTIYF. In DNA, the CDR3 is TGCGCCAGCACCCTTTTGGGGGGCTCTGGAAACACCATATATTTT. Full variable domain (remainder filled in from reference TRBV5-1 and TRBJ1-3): KAGVTQTPRYLIKTRGQQVTLSCSPISGHRSVSWYQQTPGQGLQFLFEYFSETQRNKGNFPGRFSGRQFSNSRSEMNVSTLELGDSALYLCASTLLGGSGNTIYFGEGSWLTVV.